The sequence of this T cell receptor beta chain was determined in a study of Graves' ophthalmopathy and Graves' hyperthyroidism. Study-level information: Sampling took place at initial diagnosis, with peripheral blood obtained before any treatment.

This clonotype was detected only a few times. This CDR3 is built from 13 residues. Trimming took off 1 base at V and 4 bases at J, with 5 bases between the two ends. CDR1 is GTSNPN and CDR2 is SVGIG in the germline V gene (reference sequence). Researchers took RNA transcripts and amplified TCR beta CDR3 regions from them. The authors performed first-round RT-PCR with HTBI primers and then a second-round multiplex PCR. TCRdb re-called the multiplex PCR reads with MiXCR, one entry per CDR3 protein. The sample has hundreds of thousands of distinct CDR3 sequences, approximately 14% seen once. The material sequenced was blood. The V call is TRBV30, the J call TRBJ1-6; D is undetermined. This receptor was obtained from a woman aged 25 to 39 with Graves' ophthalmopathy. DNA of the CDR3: TGTGCCTGGAGTGAACGATATAATTCACCCCTCCACTTT. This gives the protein CAWSERYNSPLHF.